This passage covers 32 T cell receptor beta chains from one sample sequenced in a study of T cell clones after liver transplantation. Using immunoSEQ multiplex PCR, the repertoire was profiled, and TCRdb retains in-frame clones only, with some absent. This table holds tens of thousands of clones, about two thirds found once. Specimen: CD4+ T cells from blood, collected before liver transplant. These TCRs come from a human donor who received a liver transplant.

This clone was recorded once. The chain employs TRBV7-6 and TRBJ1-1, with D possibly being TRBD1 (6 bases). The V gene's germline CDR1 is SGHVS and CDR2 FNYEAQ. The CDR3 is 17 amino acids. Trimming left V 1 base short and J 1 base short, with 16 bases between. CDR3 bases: TGTGCCAGCAGCTTAGGATCAGGGAGGGGGGGGAACACTGAAGCTTTCTTT. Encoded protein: CASSLGSGRGGNTEAFF. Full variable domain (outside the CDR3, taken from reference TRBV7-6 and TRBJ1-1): GAGVSQSPRYKVTKRGQDVALRCDPISGHVSLYWYRQALGQGPEFLTYFNYEAQQDKSGLPNDRFSAERPEGSISTLTIQRTEQRDSAMYRCASSLGSGRGGNTEAFFGQGTRLTVV.

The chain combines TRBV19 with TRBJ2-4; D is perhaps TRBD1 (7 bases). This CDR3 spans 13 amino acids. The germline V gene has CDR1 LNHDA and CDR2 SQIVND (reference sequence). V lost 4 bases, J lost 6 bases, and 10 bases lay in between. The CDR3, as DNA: TGTGCCAGTAGTACAGGGGGGATAAACATTCAGTACTTC. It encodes CASSTGGINIQYF.

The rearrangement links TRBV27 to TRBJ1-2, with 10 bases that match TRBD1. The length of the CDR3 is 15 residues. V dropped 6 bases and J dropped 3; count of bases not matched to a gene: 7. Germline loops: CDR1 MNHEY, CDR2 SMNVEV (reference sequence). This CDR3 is CASSLTGGSDYGYTF. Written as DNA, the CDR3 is TGTGCCAGCAGCCTGACAGGGGGCTCCGACTATGGCTACACCTTC.

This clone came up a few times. Written as DNA, the CDR3 is TGTGCCAGCAGTTTATCCCTCGGACAGAACACCGGGGAGCTGTTTTTT. Translating it yields CASSLSLGQNTGELFF. The chain joins TRBV28 to TRBJ2-2; the D gene is possibly TRBD1 (5 bases). The length of the CDR3 is 16 residues. Per the germline V gene, CDR1 is MDHEN and CDR2 is SYDVKM. V dropped 1 base and J dropped 1 base, with 10 bases sitting between them.

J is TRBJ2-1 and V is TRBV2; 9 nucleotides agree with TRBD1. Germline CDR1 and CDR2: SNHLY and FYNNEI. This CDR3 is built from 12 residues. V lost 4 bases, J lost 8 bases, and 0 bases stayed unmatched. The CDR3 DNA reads TGTGCCAGCAGTGGACAGGGGGATGAGCAGTTCTTC. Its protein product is CASSGQGDEQFF.

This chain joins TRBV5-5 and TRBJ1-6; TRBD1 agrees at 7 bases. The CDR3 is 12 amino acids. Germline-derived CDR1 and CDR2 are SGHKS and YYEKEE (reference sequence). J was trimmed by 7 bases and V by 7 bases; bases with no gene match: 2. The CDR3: CASQTGNSPLHF. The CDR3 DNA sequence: TGTGCCAGCCAGACAGGGAATTCACCCCTCCACTTT.

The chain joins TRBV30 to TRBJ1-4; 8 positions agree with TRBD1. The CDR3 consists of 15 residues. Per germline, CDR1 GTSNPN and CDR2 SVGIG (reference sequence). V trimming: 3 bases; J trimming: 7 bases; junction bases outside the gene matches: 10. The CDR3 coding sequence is TGTGCCTGGAGGGAACGCGGACAGGGCGGTGAAAAACTGTTTTTT. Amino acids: CAWRERGQGGEKLFF.

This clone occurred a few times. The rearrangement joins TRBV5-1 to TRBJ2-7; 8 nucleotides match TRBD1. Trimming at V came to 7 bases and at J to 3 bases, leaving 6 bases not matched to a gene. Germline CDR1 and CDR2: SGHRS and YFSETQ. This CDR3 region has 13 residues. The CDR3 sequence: CASRGQGIYEQYF. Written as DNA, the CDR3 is TGCGCCAGCCGAGGACAGGGAATCTACGAGCAGTACTTC. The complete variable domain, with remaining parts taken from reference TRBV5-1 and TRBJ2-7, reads KAGVTQTPRYLIKTRGQQVTLSCSPISGHRSVSWYQQTPGQGLQFLFEYFSETQRNKGNFPGRFSGRQFSNSRSEMNVSTLELGDSALYLCASRGQGIYEQYFGPGTRLTVT.

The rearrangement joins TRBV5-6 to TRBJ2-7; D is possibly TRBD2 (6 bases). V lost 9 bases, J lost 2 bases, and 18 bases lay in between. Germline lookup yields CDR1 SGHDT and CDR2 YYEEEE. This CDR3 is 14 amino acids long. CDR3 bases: TGTGCCACCGGGGGTCAAGGGGCAGCCTACGAGCAGTACTTC. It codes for CATGGQGAAYEQYF.

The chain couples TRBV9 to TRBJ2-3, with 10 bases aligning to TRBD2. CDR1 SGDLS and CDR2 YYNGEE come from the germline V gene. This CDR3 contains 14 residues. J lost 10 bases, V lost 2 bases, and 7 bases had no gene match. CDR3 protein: CASSVSGGADPQYF. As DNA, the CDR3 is TGTGCCAGCAGCGTGAGCGGGGGGGCCGATCCGCAGTATTTT.

In DNA form, the CDR3 reads TGCAGCGTCCTCGACAGGGGAGAACTGGGAAAACTGTTTTTT. Translating it yields CSVLDRGELGKLFF. The chain is built from TRBV29-1 and TRBJ1-4; TRBD1 agrees at 8 bases. The CDR3 is made up of 14 amino acids. J gave up 10 bases and V 6 bases, and 13 bases lay outside the gene matches. CDR1 SQVTM and CDR2 ANQGSEA come from the germline V gene.

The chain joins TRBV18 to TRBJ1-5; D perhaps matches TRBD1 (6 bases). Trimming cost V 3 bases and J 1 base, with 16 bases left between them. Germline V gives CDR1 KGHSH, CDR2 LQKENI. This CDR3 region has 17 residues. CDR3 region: CASSPPGVTESNQPQHF. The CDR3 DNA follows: TGTGCCAGCTCACCGCCAGGGGTAACTGAAAGCAATCAGCCCCAGCATTTT.

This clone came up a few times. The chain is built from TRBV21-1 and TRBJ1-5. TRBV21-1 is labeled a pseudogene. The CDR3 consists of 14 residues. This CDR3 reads CASSPVYSNQPQHF. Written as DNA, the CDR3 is TGTGCCAGCAGCCCCGTATATAGCAATCAGCCCCAGCATTTT.

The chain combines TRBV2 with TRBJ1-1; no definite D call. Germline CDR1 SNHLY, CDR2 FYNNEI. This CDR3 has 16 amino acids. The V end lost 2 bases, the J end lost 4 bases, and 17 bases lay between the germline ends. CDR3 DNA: TGTGCCAGCAGTGAACTAAGCGTCGGGGTTAGCACTGAAGCTTTCTTT. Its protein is CASSELSVGVSTEAFF.

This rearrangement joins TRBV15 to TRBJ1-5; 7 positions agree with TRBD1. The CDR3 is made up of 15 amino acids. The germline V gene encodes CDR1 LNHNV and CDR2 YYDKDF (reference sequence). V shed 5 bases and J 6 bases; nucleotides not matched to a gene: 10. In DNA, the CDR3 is TGTGCCACCAGCGGACTAAGACAGGGTAGTCAGCCCCAGCATTTT. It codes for CATSGLRQGSQPQHF.

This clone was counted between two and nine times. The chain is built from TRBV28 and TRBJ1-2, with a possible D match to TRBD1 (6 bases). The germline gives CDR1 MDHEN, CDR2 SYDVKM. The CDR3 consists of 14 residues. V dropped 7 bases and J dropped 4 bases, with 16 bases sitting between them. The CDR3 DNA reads TGTGCCAGCATTTCAATGGGGGCTGGCTATGGCTACACCTTC. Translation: CASISMGAGYGYTF.

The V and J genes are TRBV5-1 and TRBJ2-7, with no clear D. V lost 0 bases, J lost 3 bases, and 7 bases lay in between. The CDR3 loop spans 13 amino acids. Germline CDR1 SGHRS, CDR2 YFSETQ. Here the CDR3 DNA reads TGCGCCAGCAGCTTGGCTGGCAGCTACGAGCAGTACTTC. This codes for CASSLAGSYEQYF.

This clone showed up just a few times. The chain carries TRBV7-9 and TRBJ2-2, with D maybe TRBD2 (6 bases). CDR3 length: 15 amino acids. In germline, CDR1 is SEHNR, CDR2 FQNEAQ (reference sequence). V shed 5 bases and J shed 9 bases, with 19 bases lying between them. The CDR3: CASSDQGGLARELFF. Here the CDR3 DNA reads TGTGCCAGCAGCGATCAAGGAGGGCTGGCCAGGGAGCTGTTTTTT.

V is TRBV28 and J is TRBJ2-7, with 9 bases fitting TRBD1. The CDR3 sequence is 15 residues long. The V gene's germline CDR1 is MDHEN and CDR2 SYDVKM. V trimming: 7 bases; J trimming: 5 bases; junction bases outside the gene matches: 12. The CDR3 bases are TGTGCCAGCACCCTAGGGGACAGGGATGGCCACGAGCAGTACTTC. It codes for CASTLGDRDGHEQYF.

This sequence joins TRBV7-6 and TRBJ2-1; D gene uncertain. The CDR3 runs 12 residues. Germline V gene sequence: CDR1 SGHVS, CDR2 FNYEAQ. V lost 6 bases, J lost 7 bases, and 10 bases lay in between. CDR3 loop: CASSNPPNEQFF. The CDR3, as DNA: TGTGCCAGCAGTAATCCCCCGAATGAGCAGTTCTTC.

Here the CDR3 reads CASSGDRAYEQYF. In DNA form, the CDR3 reads TGTGCCAGCAGTGGAGACAGGGCCTACGAGCAGTACTTC. This chain joins TRBV6-1 and TRBJ2-7, with TRBD1 matching 7 bases. CDR1 is MNHNS and CDR2 is SASEGT in the germline V gene. The V and J ends lost 4 bases and 2 bases, in that order; junction bases with no gene match: 2. The CDR3 spans 13 residues.

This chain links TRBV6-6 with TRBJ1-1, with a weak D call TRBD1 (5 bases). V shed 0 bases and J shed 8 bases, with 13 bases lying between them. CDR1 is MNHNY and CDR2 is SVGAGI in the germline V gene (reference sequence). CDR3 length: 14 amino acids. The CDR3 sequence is CASSYSVRGVEAFF. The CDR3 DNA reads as TGTGCCAGCAGTTACTCCGTACGGGGGGTCGAAGCTTTCTTT.

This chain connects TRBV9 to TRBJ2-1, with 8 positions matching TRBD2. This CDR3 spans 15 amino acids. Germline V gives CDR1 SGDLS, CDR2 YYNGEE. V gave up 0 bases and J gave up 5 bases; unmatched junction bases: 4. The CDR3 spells CASSVGGGPNNEQFF. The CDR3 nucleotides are TGTGCCAGCAGCGTAGGCGGGGGGCCAAACAATGAGCAGTTCTTC.

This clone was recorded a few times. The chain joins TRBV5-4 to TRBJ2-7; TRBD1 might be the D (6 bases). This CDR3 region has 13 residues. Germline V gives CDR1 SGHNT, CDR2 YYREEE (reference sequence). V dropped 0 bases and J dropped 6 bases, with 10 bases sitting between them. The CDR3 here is CASSLDSRGEQYF. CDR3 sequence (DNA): TGTGCCAGCAGCTTGGATTCCAGGGGCGAGCAGTACTTC.

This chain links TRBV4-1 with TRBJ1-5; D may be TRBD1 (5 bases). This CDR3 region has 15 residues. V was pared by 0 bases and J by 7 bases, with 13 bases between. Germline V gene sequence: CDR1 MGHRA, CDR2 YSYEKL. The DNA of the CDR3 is TGCGCCAGCAGCCAAGATCAGGGAAGAAGGCAGCCCCAGCATTTT. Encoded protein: CASSQDQGRRQPQHF.

The CDR3 loop is CASSLLISYNSPLHF. CDR3 DNA sequence: TGTGCCAGCAGCTTGTTAATCTCCTATAATTCACCCCTCCACTTT. The V and J genes are TRBV5-5 and TRBJ1-6; D remains unclear. The CDR3 is 15 amino acids. Germline V gene lookup returns CDR1 SGHKS and CDR2 YYEKEE (reference sequence). Trimming stripped 1 base from V and 0 bases from J, with 5 bases between. The whole variable domain, remainder taken from reference TRBV5-5 and TRBJ1-6, is DAGVTQSPTHLIKTRGQQVTLRCSPISGHKSVSWYQQVLGQGPQFIFQYYEKEERGRGNFPDRFSARQFPNYSSELNVNALLLGDSALYLCASSLLISYNSPLHFGNGTRLTVT.

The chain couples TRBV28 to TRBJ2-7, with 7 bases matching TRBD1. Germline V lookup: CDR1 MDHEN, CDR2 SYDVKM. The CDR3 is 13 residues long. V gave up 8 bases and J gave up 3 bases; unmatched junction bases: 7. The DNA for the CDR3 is TGTGCCAGCCGAAGGGACAGAGTCTACGAGCAGTACTTC. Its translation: CASRRDRVYEQYF.

The CDR3 protein is CASLDRLKSRVNEQFF. CDR3 nucleotides: TGCGCCAGCCTTGACAGGTTGAAAAGTAGGGTCAATGAGCAGTTCTTC. The chain uses TRBV5-1 and TRBJ2-1, with D maybe TRBD1 (6 bases). CDR1 and CDR2 (germline): SGHRS, YFSETQ. The CDR3 is 16 amino acids. Between the trimmed V and J ends, which lost 7 bases and 6 bases, there was a span of 23 bases. Full variable domain (remainder filled in from reference TRBV5-1 and TRBJ2-1): KAGVTQTPRYLIKTRGQQVTLSCSPISGHRSVSWYQQTPGQGLQFLFEYFSETQRNKGNFPGRFSGRQFSNSRSEMNVSTLELGDSALYLCASLDRLKSRVNEQFFGPGTRLTVL.

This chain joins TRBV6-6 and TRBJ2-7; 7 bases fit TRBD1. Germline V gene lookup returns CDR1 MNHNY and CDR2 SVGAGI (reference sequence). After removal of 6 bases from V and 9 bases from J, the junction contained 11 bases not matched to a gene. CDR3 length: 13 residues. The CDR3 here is CASSQGTERGQYF. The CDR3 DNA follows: TGTGCCAGCAGCCAGGGGACAGAGCGTGGGCAGTACTTC.

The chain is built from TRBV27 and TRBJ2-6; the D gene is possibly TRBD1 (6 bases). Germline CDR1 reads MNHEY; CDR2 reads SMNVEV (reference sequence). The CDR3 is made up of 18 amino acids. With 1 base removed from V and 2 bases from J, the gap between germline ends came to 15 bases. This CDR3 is CASSLLLGAVTGANVLTF. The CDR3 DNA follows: TGTGCCAGCAGTTTATTACTGGGGGCGGTCACTGGGGCCAACGTCCTGACTTTC.

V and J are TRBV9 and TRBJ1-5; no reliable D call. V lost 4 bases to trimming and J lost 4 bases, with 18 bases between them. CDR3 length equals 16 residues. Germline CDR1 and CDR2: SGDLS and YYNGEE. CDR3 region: CASSRGGLYGNQPQHF. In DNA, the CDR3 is TGTGCCAGCAGCCGGGGAGGGCTCTATGGGAATCAGCCCCAGCATTTT.

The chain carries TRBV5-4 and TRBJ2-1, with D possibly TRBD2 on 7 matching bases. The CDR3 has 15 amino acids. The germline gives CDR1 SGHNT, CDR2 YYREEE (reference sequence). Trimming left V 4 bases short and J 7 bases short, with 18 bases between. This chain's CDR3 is CASSLEGGRWNEQFF. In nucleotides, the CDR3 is TGTGCCAGCAGCCTGGAGGGGGGGCGATGGAATGAGCAGTTCTTC.